There are a few counts of the clone carrying this T cell receptor beta chain. What it recognizes is unknown. Germline CDR1 reads MGHDK; CDR2 reads SYGVNS. The CDR3 is 16 amino acids. The V end was cut by 4 bases, the J end by 0 bases, with 13 bases between. The data were obtained in a study of lymphopenia after photon versus proton radiotherapy. Whole-study findings and limits: Relative stability marked proton patients; photon patients lost diversity and naive cells. After the lymphocyte nadir, photon-treated repertoires showed oligoclonal expansion, especially of CD8+ Temra cells.

This table comes from immunoSEQ multiplex PCR, and its TCRdb copy is limited to in-frame clones, with some not included. The sample has approximately 150,000 clones; about nine tenths are singletons. The V call is TRBV25-1, the J call TRBJ1-3; D remains ambiguous. This receptor was taken from a man aged 50 to 59 with gastric cancer. The sample was peripheral blood, taken from a patient treated with photon-based radiotherapy. This chain's CDR3 is CASSAPIPGSGNTIYF. The CDR3 DNA reads TGTGCCAGCAGTGCCCCAATACCGGGCTCTGGAAACACCATATATTTT.